What follows describes a single TCR beta chain. The specificity of this receptor is unknown. No much larger clone exists at a distance of one base, and base qualities are not known. This sample was included in a study of blood T cell repertoires in COVID-19 (dated by TCRdb to about 2020). For the wider study: Samples from collaborators originated in the United States, Italy and Spain and spanned both the acute and convalescent phases of COVID-19. The dataset comprised deeply sampled blood TCRbeta repertoires from subjects exposed to, actively infected with, or recovered from COVID-19. HLA class I and class II types, where available, came from metadata supplied by the sample provider rather than from assay-based typing. Sample metadata almost always included a de-identified subject ID, COVID-19 status, age in years and sex. The repertoires were released in a freely available public database meant as a resource for research on the immune response to SARS-CoV-2. Samples were obtained from the ongoing ImmuneRACE study (first 160 participants) and from 950 to 1,500 subjects provided by 6 global collaborators. The material from the prospective study consisted of cDNA or gDNA derived from T cells, B-cell-depleted T cells, or PBMCs. Study-wide conclusions, independent of this receptor: The quantity of clinical and demographic metadata differed by source and by participant and was supplied without curation.

The immunoSEQ Assay, a bias-controlled multiplex PCR, was used to amplify TCRbeta CDR3 regions from genomic DNA. For the original study's pipeline: The number of nucleated cells in each sample was estimated by amplification of reference gene primers within the assay. Sequence reads were collapsed and filtered to measure the absolute abundance of every unique TCRbeta CDR3 rearrangement. For each sample, productive Simpson clonality was calculated by taking the square root of Simpson's diversity index across productive rearrangements. TCRdb stores this immuneACCESS table with in-frame sequences only. Part of the clones is absent; in the studies checked, under half of the shortfall reflects unresolved V genes, and no reason is known for the rest. D and trimming come from the DNA, and the V and J calls and clone size come from that table. Recorded for this sample are around 99,000 clones; about four fifths of them occurred a single time. The ten largest clones represent 15% to 20% of the sample.

From the germline V gene (reference sequence), CDR1 is SGHNT and CDR2 is YYREEE. Unmatched junction bases come to 7, with V trimmed by 1 base and J by 4 bases. The CDR3, from cysteine to phenylalanine, totals 15 residues. Left in the record is the CDR3 DNA by itself, 45 bases read in frame from the first base. Each collaborating institution followed its own protocols to collect whole blood in K2EDTA tubes. Collaborator samples were shipped for TCRbeta analysis as frozen whole blood, isolated PBMCs, or DNA extracted from either sample type. Material for sequencing was peripheral blood. The sequence was collected from a woman older than 75 with active or convalescent COVID-19. This receptor chain uses TRBV5-4 and TRBJ1-1; TRBD1 agrees with 7 junctional bases. This receptor carries the CDR3 CASSLTPRGPTEAFF. The nucleotide sequence reads as follows: TGTGCCAGCAGCTTGACCCCGAGGGGGCCCACTGAAGCTTTCTTT.